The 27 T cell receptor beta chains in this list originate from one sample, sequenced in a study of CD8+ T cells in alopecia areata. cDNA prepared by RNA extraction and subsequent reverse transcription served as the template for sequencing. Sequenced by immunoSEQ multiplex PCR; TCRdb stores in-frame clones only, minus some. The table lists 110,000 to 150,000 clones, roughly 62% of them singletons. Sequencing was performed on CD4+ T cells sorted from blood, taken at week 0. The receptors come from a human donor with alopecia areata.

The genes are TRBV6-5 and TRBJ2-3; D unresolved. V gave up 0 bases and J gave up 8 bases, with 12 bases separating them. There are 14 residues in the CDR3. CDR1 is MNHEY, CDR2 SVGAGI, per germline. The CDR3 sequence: CASSYSIGSATQYF. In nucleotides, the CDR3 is TGTGCCAGCAGTTACTCAATTGGCTCGGCTACGCAGTATTTT.

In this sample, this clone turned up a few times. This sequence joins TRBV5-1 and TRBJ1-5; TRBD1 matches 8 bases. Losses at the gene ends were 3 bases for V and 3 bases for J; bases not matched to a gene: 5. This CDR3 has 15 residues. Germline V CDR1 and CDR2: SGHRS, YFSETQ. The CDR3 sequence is CASSSTGAINQPQHF. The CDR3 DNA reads TGCGCCAGCAGCTCGACAGGGGCGATCAATCAGCCCCAGCATTTT.

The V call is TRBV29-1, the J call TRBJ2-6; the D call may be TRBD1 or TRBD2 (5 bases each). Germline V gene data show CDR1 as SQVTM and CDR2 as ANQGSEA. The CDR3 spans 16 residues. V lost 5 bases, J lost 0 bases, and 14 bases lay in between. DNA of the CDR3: TGCAGCGTTCGAGGGACGGGCAGCTCTGGGGCCAACGTCCTGACTTTC. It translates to CSVRGTGSSGANVLTF.

The CDR3 spells CASSDRRGGNQPQHF. Written as DNA, the CDR3 is TGTGCCAGCAGTGATAGGAGGGGAGGCAATCAGCCCCAGCATTTT. The chain is built from TRBV2 and TRBJ1-5, with D possibly matching TRBD1 (5 bases). Looked up from germline, CDR1 is SNHLY and CDR2 is FYNNEI. The CDR3 extends over 15 amino acids. V shed 3 bases and J shed 2 bases, with 11 bases lying between them.

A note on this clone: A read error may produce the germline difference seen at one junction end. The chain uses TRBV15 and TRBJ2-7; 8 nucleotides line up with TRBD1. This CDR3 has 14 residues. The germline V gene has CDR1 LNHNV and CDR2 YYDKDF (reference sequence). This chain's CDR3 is CATSGDRGTNEQYF. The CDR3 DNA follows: TGTGCCACCAGCGGAGACAGGGGAACCAACGAGCAGTACTTC. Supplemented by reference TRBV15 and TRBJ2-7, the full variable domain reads DAMVIQNPRYQVTQFGKPVTLSCSQTLNHNVMYWYQQKSSQAPKLLFHYYDKDFNNEADTPDNFQSRRPNTSFCFLDIRSPGLGDTAMYLCATSGDRGTNEQYFGPGTRLTVT.

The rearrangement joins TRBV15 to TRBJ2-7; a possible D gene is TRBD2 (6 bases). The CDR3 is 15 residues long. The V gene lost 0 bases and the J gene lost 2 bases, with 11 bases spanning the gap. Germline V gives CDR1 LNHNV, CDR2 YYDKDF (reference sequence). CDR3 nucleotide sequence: TGTGCCACCAGCAGAGACCGGGACTCTGCCTACGAGCAGTACTTC. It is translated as CATSRDRDSAYEQYF.

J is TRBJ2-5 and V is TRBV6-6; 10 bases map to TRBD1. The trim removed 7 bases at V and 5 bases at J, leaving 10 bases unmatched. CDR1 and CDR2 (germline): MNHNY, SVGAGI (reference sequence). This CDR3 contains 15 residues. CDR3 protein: CASTRQGAAGETQYF. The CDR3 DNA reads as TGTGCCAGCACCAGACAGGGGGCTGCAGGGGAGACCCAGTACTTC.

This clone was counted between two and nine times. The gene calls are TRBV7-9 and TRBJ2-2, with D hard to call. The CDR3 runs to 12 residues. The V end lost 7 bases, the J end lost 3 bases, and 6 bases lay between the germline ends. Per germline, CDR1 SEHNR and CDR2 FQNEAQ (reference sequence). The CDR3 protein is CASKRYTGELFF. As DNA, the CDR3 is TGTGCCAGCAAGAGGTACACCGGGGAGCTGTTTTTT.

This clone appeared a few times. The CDR3 here is CASSLNSPLHF. The CDR3 DNA follows: TGTGCCAGCAGCTTGAATTCACCCCTCCACTTT. The genes are TRBV6-6 and TRBJ1-6; D uncertain. Germline CDR1 is MNHNY and CDR2 is SVGAGI (reference sequence). The V end was cut by 6 bases, the J end by 7 bases, with 4 bases between. This CDR3 is 11 amino acids long.

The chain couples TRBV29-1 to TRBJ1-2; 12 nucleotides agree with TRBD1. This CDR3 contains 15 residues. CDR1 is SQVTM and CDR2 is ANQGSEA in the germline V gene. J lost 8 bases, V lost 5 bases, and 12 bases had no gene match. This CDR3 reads CSVPTGTGGYRGYTF. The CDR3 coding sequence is TGCAGCGTTCCAACCGGGACAGGGGGCTATCGCGGCTACACCTTC.

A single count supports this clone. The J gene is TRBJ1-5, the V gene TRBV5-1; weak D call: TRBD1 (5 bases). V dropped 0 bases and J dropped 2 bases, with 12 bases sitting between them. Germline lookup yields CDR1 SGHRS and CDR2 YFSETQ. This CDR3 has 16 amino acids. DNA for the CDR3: TGCGCCAGCAGCTTGGCCCCCCGAGGGGGCAATCAGCCCCAGCATTTT. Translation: CASSLAPRGGNQPQHF. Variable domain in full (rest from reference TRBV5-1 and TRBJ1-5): KAGVTQTPRYLIKTRGQQVTLSCSPISGHRSVSWYQQTPGQGLQFLFEYFSETQRNKGNFPGRFSGRQFSNSRSEMNVSTLELGDSALYLCASSLAPRGGNQPQHFGDGTRLSIL.

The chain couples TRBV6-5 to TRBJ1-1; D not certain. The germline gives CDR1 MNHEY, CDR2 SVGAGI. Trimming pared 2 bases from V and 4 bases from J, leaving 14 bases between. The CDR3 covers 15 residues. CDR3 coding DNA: TGTGCCAGCAGTTACGGGTCATCGAGGAGCACTGAAGCTTTCTTT. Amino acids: CASSYGSSRSTEAFF.

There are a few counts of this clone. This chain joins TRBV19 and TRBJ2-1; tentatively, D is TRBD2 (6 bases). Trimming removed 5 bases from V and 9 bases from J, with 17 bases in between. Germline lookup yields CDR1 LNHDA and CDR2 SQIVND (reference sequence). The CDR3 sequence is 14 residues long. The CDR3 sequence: CASSAGSSGGEQFF. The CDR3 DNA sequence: TGTGCCAGTAGTGCGGGGTCGTCTGGGGGTGAGCAGTTCTTC.

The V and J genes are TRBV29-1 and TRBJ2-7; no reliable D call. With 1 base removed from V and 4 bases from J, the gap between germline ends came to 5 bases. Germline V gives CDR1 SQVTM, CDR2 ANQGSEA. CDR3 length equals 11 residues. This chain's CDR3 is CSVEAEYEQYF. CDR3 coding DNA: TGCAGCGTTGAAGCGGAGTACGAGCAGTACTTC.

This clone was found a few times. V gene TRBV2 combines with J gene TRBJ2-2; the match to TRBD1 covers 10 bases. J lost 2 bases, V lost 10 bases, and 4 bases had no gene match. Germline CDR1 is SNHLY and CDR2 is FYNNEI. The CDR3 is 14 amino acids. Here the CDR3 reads CAIQTGGNTGELFF. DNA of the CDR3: TGTGCCATACAGACAGGGGGCAACACCGGGGAGCTGTTTTTT.

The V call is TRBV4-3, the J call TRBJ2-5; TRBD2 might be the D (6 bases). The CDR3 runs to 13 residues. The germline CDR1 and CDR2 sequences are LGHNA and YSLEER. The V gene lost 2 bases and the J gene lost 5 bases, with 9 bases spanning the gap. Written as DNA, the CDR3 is TGCGCCAGCAGCCAAACAGGAGGGGAGACCCAGTACTTC. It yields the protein CASSQTGGETQYF.

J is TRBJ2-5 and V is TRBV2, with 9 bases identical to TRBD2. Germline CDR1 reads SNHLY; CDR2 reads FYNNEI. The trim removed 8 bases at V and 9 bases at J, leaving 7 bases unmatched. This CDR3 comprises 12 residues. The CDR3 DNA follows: TGTGCCAGCGAGGCGGGGGGGCTGGCCCAGTACTTC. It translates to CASEAGGLAQYF.

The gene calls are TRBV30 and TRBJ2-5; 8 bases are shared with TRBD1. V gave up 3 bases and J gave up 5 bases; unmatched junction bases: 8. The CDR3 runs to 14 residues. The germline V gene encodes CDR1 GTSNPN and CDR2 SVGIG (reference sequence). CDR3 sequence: CAWRHTGGKETQYF. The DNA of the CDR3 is TGTGCCTGGAGACACACAGGGGGAAAGGAGACCCAGTACTTC.

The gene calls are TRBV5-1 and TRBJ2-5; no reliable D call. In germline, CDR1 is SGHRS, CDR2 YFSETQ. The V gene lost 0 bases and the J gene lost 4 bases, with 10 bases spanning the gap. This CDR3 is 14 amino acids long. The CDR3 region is CASSLAGSSETQYF. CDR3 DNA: TGCGCCAGCAGCTTGGCCGGTTCGTCAGAGACCCAGTACTTC.

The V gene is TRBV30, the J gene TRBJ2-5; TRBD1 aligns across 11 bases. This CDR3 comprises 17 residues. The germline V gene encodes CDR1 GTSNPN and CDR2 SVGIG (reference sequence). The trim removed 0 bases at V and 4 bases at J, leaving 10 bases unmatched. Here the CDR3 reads CAWSVFGTGGLGETQYF. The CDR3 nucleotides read TGTGCCTGGAGTGTTTTCGGGACAGGGGGACTTGGAGAGACCCAGTACTTC.

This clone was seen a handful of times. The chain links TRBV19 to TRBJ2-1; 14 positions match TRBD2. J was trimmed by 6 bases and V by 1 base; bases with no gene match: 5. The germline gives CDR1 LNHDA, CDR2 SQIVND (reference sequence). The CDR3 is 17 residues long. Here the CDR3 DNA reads TGTGCCAGTAGTATAGCGTTGACTAGCGGGGGGGCCAATGAGCAGTTCTTC. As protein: CASSIALTSGGANEQFF.

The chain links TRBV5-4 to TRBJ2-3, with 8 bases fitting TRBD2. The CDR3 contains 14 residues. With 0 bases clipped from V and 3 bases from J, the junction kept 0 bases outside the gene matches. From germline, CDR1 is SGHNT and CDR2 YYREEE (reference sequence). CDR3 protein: CASSLGGGTDTQYF. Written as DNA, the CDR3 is TGTGCCAGCAGCTTGGGCGGGGGGACAGATACGCAGTATTTT.

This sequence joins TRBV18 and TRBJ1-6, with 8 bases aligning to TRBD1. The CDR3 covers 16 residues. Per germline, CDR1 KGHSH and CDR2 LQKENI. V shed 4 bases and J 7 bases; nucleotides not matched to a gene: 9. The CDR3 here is CASSRTGTGGNSPLHF. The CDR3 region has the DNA TGTGCCAGCTCACGAACCGGGACAGGAGGAAATTCACCCCTCCACTTT.

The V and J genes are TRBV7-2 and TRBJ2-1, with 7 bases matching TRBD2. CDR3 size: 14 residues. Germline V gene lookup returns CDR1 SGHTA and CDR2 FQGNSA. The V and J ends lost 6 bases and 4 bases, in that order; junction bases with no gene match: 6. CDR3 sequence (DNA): TGTGCCAGCAGTATGGGGGGGACGTACAATGAGCAGTTCTTC. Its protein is CASSMGGTYNEQFF. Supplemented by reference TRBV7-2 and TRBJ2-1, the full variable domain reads GAGVSQSPSNKVTEKGKDVELRCDPISGHTALYWYRQSLGQGLEFLIYFQGNSAPDKSGLPSDRFSAERTGGSVSTLTIQRTQQEDSAVYLCASSMGGTYNEQFFGPGTRLTVL.

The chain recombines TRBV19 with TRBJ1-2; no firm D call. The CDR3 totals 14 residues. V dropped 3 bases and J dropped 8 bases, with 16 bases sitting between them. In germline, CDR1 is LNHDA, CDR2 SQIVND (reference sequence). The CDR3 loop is CASSMAAVGSGYTF. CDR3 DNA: TGTGCCAGTAGTATGGCGGCAGTCGGTTCGGGCTACACCTTC.

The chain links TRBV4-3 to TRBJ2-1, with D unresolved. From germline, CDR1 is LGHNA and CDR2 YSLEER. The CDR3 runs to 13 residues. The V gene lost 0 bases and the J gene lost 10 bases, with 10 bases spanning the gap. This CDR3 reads CASSQDGSGEQFF. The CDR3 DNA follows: TGCGCCAGCAGCCAAGATGGGTCAGGAGAGCAGTTCTTC.

Here the CDR3 DNA reads TGTGCCAGCAGCTTTTCCTCAGGGGCTGGTGGGGCCAACGTCCTGACTTTC. Translation gives CASSFSSGAGGANVLTF. The genes are TRBV5-6 and TRBJ2-6; a weak D match, TRBD1 (6 bases). CDR3 size: 17 residues. CDR1 and CDR2 from the germline V gene are SGHDT and YYEEEE. The V and J ends lost 2 bases and 3 bases respectively, with 15 bases between them. Full variable domain (remainder filled in from reference TRBV5-6 and TRBJ2-6): DAGVTQSPTHLIKTRGQQVTLRCSPKSGHDTVSWYQQALGQGPQFIFQYYEEEERQRGNFPDRFSGHQFPNYSSELNVNALLLGDSALYLCASSFSSGAGGANVLTFGAGSRLTVL.